The TCR beta chain under discussion was sequenced for a study of blood T cell repertoires in COVID-19. The count of this clone is one. Original data processing: Amplifying reference gene primers gave estimates of nucleated cell counts. Sequencing was performed with immunoSEQ multiplex PCR; in TCRdb, only in-frame clones are kept and a portion is missing. That table is the source of V, J and clone size, and D and trimming were worked out from the DNA. The sample holds under 300,000 clones; 84% are singletons and the top ten take under 4.5%. V lost 3 bases to trimming and J lost 8 bases, with 11 bases between them. Germline loops: CDR1 GTSNPN, CDR2 SVGIG (reference sequence). The CDR3 is 13 amino acids.

The source of this sequence is a man in his forties or fifties with acute or convalescent COVID-19. Sequenced: peripheral blood. V is TRBV30 and J is TRBJ1-6, with a possible D match to TRBD1 (6 bases). The CDR3 reads CAWRTGFDSPLHF. The CDR3 DNA reads as TGTGCCTGGAGAACAGGGTTTGATTCACCCCTCCACTTT.